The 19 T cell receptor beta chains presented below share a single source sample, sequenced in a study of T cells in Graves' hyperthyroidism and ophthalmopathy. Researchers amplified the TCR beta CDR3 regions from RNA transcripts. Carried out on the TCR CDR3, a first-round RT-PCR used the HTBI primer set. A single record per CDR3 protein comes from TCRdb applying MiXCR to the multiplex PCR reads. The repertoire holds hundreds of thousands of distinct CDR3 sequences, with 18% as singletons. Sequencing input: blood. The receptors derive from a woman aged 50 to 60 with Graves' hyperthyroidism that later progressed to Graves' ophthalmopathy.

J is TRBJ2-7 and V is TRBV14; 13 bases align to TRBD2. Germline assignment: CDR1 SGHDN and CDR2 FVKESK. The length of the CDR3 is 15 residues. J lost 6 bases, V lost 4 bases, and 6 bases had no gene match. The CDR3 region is CASSRGLAGRGEQYF. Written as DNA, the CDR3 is TGTGCCAGCAGCCGGGGACTAGCGGGGCGCGGCGAGCAGTACTTC.

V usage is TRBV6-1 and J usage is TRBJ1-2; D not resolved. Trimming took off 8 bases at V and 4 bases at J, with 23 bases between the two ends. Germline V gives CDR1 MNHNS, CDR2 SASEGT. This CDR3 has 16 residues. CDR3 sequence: CASLPTVGGNLYGYTF. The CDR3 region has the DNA TGTGCCAGCTTACCAACTGTGGGAGGGAACCTCTATGGCTACACCTTC.

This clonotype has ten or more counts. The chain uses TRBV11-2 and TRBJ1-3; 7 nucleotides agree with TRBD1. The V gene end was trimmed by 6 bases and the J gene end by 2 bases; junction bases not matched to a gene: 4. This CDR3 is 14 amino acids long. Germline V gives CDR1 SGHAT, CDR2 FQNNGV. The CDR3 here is CASRPDRAGNTIYF. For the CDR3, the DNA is TGTGCCAGCAGACCAGACAGGGCTGGAAACACCATATATTTT.

The DNA of the CDR3 is TGTGCCAGCAGTTACCAGGGATTTGGCTACACCTTC. Translating it yields CASSYQGFGYTF. The rearrangement links TRBV6-5 to TRBJ1-2; TRBD1 might be the D (5 bases). Trimming removed 2 bases at V and 7 bases at J, with 8 bases between. The CDR3 runs to 12 residues. The germline V gene has CDR1 MNHEY and CDR2 SVGAGI.

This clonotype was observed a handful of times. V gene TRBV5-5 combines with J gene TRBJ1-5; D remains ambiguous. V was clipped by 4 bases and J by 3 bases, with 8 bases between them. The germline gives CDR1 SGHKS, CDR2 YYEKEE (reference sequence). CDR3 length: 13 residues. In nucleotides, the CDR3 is TGTGCCAGCAGCCCGGACTACAATCAGCCCCAGCATTTT. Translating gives CASSPDYNQPQHF.

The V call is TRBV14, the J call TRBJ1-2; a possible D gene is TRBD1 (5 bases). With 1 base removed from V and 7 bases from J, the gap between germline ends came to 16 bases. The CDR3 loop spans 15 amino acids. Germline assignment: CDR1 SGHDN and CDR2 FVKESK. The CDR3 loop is CASSQGSGREVGYTF. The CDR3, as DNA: TGTGCCAGCAGCCAAGGGTCGGGCAGGGAGGTTGGCTACACCTTC.

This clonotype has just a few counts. This chain's CDR3 is CASSLGRGFNQPQHF. The DNA for the CDR3 is TGTGCCAGCAGTTTGGGCAGGGGATTCAATCAGCCCCAGCATTTT. The chain combines TRBV27 with TRBJ1-5, with D perhaps matching TRBD1 (6 bases). V lost 3 bases, J lost 3 bases, and 12 bases lay in between. The CDR3 sequence is 15 residues long. CDR1 and CDR2 from the germline V gene are MNHEY and SMNVEV (reference sequence).

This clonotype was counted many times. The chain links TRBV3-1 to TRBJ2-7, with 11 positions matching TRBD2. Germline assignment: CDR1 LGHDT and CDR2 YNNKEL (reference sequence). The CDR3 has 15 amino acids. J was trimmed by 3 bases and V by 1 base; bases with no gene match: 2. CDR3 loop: CASSQGLAGSYEQYF. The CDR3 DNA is TGTGCCAGCAGCCAAGGACTAGCGGGGAGCTACGAGCAGTACTTC.

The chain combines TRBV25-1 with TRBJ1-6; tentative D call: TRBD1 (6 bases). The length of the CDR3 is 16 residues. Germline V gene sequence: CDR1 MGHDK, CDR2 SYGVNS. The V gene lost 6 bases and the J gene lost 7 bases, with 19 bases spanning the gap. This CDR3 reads CASSPGAGTDNSPLHF. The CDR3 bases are TGTGCCAGCAGCCCAGGGGCCGGGACTGACAATTCACCCCTCCACTTT. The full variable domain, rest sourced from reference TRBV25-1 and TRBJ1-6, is EADIYQTPRYLVIGTGKKITLECSQTMGHDKMYWYQQDPGMELHLIHYSYGVNSTEKGDLSSESTVSRIRTEHFPLTLESARPSHTSQYLCASSPGAGTDNSPLHFGNGTRLTVT.

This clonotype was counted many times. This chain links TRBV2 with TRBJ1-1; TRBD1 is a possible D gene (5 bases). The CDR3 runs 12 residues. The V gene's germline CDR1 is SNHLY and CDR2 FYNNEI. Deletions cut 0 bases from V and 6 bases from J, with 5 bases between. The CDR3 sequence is CASSEAGPEAFF. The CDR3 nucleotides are TGTGCCAGCAGTGAAGCGGGGCCTGAAGCTTTCTTT.

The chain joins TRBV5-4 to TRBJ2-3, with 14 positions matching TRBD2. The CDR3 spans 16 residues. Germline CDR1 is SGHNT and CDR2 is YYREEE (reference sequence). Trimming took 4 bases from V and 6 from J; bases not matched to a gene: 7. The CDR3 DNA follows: TGTGCCAGCAGCGGCGGGACTAGCGGGGGTATCGATACGCAGTATTTT. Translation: CASSGGTSGGIDTQYF.

The CDR3 DNA sequence: TGCGCCAGCAGCCAAGGAATGGGGCTCGGGTACAATGAGCAGTTCTTC. Its protein product is CASSQGMGLGYNEQFF. The J gene is TRBJ2-1, the V gene TRBV4-1; D might be TRBD1 (5 bases). The CDR3 has 16 residues. Germline loops: CDR1 MGHRA, CDR2 YSYEKL. V shed 1 base and J shed 4 bases, with 14 bases lying between them.

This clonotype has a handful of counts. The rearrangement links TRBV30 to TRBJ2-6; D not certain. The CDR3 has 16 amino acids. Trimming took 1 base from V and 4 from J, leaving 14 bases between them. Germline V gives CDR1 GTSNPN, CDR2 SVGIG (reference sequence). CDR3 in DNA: TGTGCCTGGAGTGGACCGTCGGTAAGAGGGGCCAACGTCCTGACTTTC. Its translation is CAWSGPSVRGANVLTF.

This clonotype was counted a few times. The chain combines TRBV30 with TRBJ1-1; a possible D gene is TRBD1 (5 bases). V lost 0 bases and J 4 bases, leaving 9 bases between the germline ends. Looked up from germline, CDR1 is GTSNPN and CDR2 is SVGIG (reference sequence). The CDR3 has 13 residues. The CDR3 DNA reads TGTGCCTGGAGTGTAAGGGGAGGCACTGAAGCTTTCTTT. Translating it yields CAWSVRGGTEAFF. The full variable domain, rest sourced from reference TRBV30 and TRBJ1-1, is SQTIHQWPATLVQPVGSPLSLECTVEGTSNPNLYWYRQAAGRGLQLLFYSVGIGQISSEVPQNLSASRPQDRQFILSSKKLLLSDSGFYLCAWSVRGGTEAFFGQGTRLTVV.

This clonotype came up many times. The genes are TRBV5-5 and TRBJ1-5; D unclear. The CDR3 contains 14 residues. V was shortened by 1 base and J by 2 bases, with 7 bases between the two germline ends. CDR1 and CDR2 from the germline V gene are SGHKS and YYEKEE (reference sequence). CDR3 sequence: CASSLFTGNQPQHF. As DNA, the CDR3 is TGTGCCAGCAGCTTGTTTACTGGCAATCAGCCCCAGCATTTT.

Here the CDR3 DNA reads TGCAGTGCAAAGCCCCCTCTAGCGGGGGGGATCAATGAGCAGTACTTC. Translating it yields CSAKPPLAGGINEQYF. V is TRBV20-1 and J is TRBJ2-1, with TRBD2 matching over 12 bases. The assigned J gene may be wrong: the sequence end matches TRBJ2-7 better. The CDR3 is 16 residues long. Germline V gene data show CDR1 as DFQATT and CDR2 as SNEGSKA (reference sequence).

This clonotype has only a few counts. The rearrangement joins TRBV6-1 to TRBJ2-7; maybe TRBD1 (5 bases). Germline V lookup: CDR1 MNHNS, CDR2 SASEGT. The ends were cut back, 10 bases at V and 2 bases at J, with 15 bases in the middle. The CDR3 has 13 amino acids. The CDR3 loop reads CAINGPDTYEQYF. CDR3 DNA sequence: TGTGCCATCAATGGACCGGACACCTACGAGCAGTACTTC.

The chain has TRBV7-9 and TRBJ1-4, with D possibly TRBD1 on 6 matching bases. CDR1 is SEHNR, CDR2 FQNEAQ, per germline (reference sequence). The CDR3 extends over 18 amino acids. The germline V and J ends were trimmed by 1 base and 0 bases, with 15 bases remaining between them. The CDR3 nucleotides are TGTGCCAGCAGCTTAGGTACCGGGACACAGGCAACTAATGAAAAACTGTTTTTT. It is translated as CASSLGTGTQATNEKLFF. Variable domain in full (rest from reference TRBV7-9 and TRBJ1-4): DTGVSQNPRHKITKRGQNVTFRCDPISEHNRLYWYRQTLGQGPEFLTYFQNEAQLEKSRLLSDRFSAERPKGSFSTLEIQRTEQGDSAMYLCASSLGTGTQATNEKLFFGSGTQLSVL.

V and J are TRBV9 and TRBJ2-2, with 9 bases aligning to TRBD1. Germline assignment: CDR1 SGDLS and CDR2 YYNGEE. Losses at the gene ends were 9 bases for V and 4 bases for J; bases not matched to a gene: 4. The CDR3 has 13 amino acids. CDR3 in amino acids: CATGTGPTGELFF. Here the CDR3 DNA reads TGTGCCACCGGGACAGGGCCCACCGGGGAGCTGTTTTTT.